This TCR beta chain originates from a study of cytomegalovirus exposure and HLA in healthy donors. Findings of the study overall: Specificity of a few CMV-associated chains for CMV antigens was verified in vitro. Data from an earlier analysis indicated that most TCR beta V segments were productive either about 90% or about 30% of the time.

Of note for this clone: What it recognizes is unknown.

The V gene's germline CDR1 is SGHTS and CDR2 YDEGEE. V trimming: 4 bases; J trimming: 5 bases; junction bases outside the gene matches: 12. This CDR3 spans 16 amino acids. A multiplex PCR was run with 60 Vbeta primers and 13 Jbeta primers. Some clones are missing from TCRdb's copy, which holds only in-frame ones; the method was immunoSEQ multiplex PCR. The sample carries roughly 160,000 clones, 71% recorded once. The source of this sequence is a woman aged 25 to 39 in good health and CMV-seronegative. The sample was PBMCs. J is TRBJ2-1 and V is TRBV5-8; 7 bases map to TRBD2. The CDR3 DNA reads TGTGCCAGCAGCCAGCGACGGGGGGAGGTCCACAATGAGCAGTTCTTC. Translated: CASSQRRGEVHNEQFF.